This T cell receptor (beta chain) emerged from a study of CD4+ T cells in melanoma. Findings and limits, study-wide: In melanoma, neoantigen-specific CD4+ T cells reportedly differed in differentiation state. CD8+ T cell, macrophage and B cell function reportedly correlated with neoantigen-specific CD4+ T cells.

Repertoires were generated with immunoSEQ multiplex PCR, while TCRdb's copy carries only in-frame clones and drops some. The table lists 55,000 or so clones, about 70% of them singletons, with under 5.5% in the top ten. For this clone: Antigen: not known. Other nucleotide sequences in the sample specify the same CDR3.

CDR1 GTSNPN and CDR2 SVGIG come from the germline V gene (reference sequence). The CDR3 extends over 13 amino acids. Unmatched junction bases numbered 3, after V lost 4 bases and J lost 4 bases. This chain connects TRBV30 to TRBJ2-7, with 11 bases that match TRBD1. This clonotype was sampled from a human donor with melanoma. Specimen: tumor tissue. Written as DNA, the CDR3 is TGTGCCTGGACTGGACAGGGGGCGTACGAGCAGTACTTC. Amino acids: CAWTGQGAYEQYF.